A single sample gave rise to the 29 T cell receptor beta chains below, sequenced in a study of beta chain features in type 1 diabetes. Study-wide results and caveats: Moderately but significantly shorter TCRB CDR3s were found in Type 1 diabetes patients in all four CD4+ subsets.

The study reverse transcribed the entire isolated RNA, so it sequenced expressed TCRB transcripts. Method: immunoSEQ multiplex PCR; TCRdb's copy keeps in-frame clones and lacks some. The table shows 600,000 to 750,000 clones, with 12% occurring only once. The antigens for these receptors are not known. The sample consisted of naive CD4+ T cells from blood. These receptor sequences come from a man between 25 and 39 years old with type 1 diabetes.

V gene TRBV7-2 combines with J gene TRBJ2-3; TRBD2 matches at 8 bases. The CDR3 is 15 amino acids. From germline, CDR1 is SGHTA and CDR2 FQGNSA. The V gene end was trimmed by 2 bases and the J gene end by 3 bases; junction bases not matched to a gene: 4. CDR3 coding DNA: TGTGCCAGCAGCTTACGGGGGGGCCGGACAGATACGCAGTATTTT. Translated, it gives CASSLRGGRTDTQYF.

V is TRBV11-3 and J is TRBJ1-2; tentative D call: TRBD1 (5 bases). Trimming took off 5 bases at V and 5 bases at J, with 15 bases between the two ends. Germline CDR1 and CDR2: SGHNT and YENEEA. This CDR3 region has 14 residues. CDR3 in DNA: TGTGCCAGCAGCCTTCCGGGACGCTCTTATGGCTACACCTTC. Translation: CASSLPGRSYGYTF. The full variable domain, rest sourced from reference TRBV11-3 and TRBJ1-2, is EAGVVQSPRYKIIEKKQPVAFWCNPISGHNTLYWYLQNLGQGPELLIRYENEEAVDDSQLPKDRFSAERLKGVDSTLKIQPAELGDSAVYLCASSLPGRSYGYTFGSGTRLTVV.

The chain carries TRBV4-3 and TRBJ2-7; no clear D. The V and J ends lost 1 base and 4 bases respectively, with 14 bases between them. This CDR3 has 15 residues. Germline-derived CDR1 and CDR2 are LGHNA and YSLEER. Written as DNA, the CDR3 is TGCGCCAGCAGCCAAGGACCAGGAAAGGAGTACGAGCAGTACTTC. Translating gives CASSQGPGKEYEQYF.

The V call is TRBV29-1, the J call TRBJ2-4; possibly TRBD1 for D (5 bases). V was pared by 4 bases and J by 3 bases, with 13 bases between. Looked up from germline, CDR1 is SQVTM and CDR2 is ANQGSEA. There are 14 residues in the CDR3. CDR3 coding DNA: TGCAGCGTTGGAGGACATACCGGCAAAAACATTCAGTACTTC. Translation gives CSVGGHTGKNIQYF.

This clone was detected only a few times. V and J are TRBV4-2 and TRBJ1-2; 8 nucleotides line up with TRBD1. The V gene's germline CDR1 is LGHNA and CDR2 YNFKEQ. The CDR3 loop spans 17 amino acids. J lost 7 bases, V lost 0 bases, and 13 bases had no gene match. This chain's CDR3 is CASSQDGPRTGLGGYTF. CDR3 nucleotide sequence: TGTGCCAGCAGCCAAGACGGCCCTCGGACAGGGTTAGGTGGCTACACCTTC.

This clone was seen a handful of times. The gene calls are TRBV7-9 and TRBJ1-2; D gene unclear. The CDR3 length is 14 residues. Germline V gives CDR1 SEHNR, CDR2 FQNEAQ (reference sequence). V was clipped by 5 bases and J by 0 bases, with 10 bases between them. The CDR3: CASSISGSNYGYTF. CDR3 DNA sequence: TGTGCCAGCAGCATTAGTGGCTCTAACTATGGCTACACCTTC.

The chain has TRBV7-2 and TRBJ1-2; TRBD1 is a possible D gene (6 bases). The CDR3 totals 14 residues. V dropped 3 bases and J dropped 5 bases, with 13 bases sitting between them. The germline V gene encodes CDR1 SGHTA and CDR2 FQGNSA. CDR3 sequence reads: CASSFGQRHYGYTF. CDR3 nucleotide sequence: TGTGCCAGCAGCTTCGGACAGCGTCATTATGGCTACACCTTC.

This clone occurred a few times. The V and J genes are TRBV11-2 and TRBJ2-2, with 7 bases aligning to TRBD2. Germline V lookup: CDR1 SGHAT, CDR2 FQNNGV. The CDR3 contains 15 residues. Trimming took 1 base from V and 1 from J; bases not matched to a gene: 0. CDR3 coding DNA: TGTGCCAGCAGCTTAGGGACTAGGAACACCGGGGAGCTGTTTTTT. It codes for CASSLGTRNTGELFF.

This clone was seen a handful of times. The rearrangement joins TRBV7-9 to TRBJ2-3; the match to TRBD2 covers 8 bases. Germline V gene data show CDR1 as SEHNR and CDR2 as FQNEAQ (reference sequence). V shed 8 bases, J shed 0 bases, and the junction held 1 base outside the gene matches. CDR3 length: 13 amino acids. The CDR3 DNA is TGTGCCAGCTCTAGCGGGAGCACAGATACGCAGTATTTT. Translated, it gives CASSSGSTDTQYF.

This clone has just a few counts. The V and J genes are TRBV18 and TRBJ1-5; tentatively, D is TRBD1 (5 bases). The CDR3 extends over 15 amino acids. Trimming left V 3 bases short and J 3 bases short, with 12 bases between. Germline V gene lookup returns CDR1 KGHSH and CDR2 LQKENI. CDR3 bases: TGTGCCAGCTCACCGGGGACCGGAAACAATCAGCCCCAGCATTTT. Protein product: CASSPGTGNNQPQHF.

V and J are TRBV7-2 and TRBJ2-5; D is possibly TRBD1 or TRBD2 (7 bases each). CDR1 and CDR2 from the germline V gene are SGHTA and FQGNSA. Deletions cut 5 bases from V and 3 bases from J, with 13 bases between. This CDR3 spans 14 amino acids. The CDR3 bases are TGTGCCAGCAGCCCAGGGGGGGGCGAAGAGACCCAGTACTTC. It codes for CASSPGGGEETQYF.

The V and J genes are TRBV7-3 and TRBJ2-7; TRBD1 agrees at 8 bases. Germline CDR1 and CDR2: SGHTA and FQGTGA. Unmatched junction bases numbered 8, after V lost 5 bases and J lost 5 bases. CDR3 size: 14 residues. The CDR3 nucleotides are TGTGCCAGCAGCCCCGGACAGGGTTACAACGAGCAGTACTTC. Translated: CASSPGQGYNEQYF.

The chain recombines TRBV30 with TRBJ2-7; unclear D gene. The CDR3 is made up of 15 amino acids. Trimming stripped 2 bases from V and 1 base from J, with 15 bases between. CDR1 is GTSNPN, CDR2 SVGIG, per germline (reference sequence). The CDR3 nucleotides read TGTGCCTGGAGTACTAAGGGCCCCCTATCCTACGAGCAGTACTTC. Its protein is CAWSTKGPLSYEQYF.

V gene TRBV5-6 combines with J gene TRBJ2-1; 7 bases align to TRBD1. Germline V gene lookup returns CDR1 SGHDT and CDR2 YYEEEE. This CDR3 has 16 residues. V dropped 5 bases and J dropped 1; count of bases not matched to a gene: 9. CDR3 amino acids: CASSSYRGSSYNEQFF. The DNA for the CDR3 is TGTGCCAGCAGTTCCTACAGGGGTTCGTCCTACAATGAGCAGTTCTTC.

The V gene is TRBV5-1, the J gene TRBJ1-2, with D hard to call. V lost 0 bases to trimming and J lost 6 bases, with 12 bases between them. The CDR3 is made up of 14 amino acids. CDR1 and CDR2 (germline): SGHRS, YFSETQ. CDR3 amino acids: CASSLDSGTDGYTF. In DNA, the CDR3 is TGCGCCAGCAGCTTGGATTCGGGCACGGATGGCTACACCTTC.

To note about this clone: The same CDR3 is also encoded by other DNA sequences in this sample. This chain links TRBV5-1 with TRBJ1-2; D unclear. The CDR3 length is 12 residues. Germline V gene sequence: CDR1 SGHRS, CDR2 YFSETQ. V lost 4 bases to trimming and J lost 1 base, with 5 bases between them. CDR3 sequence reads: CASSLDNYGYTF. In DNA, the CDR3 is TGCGCCAGCAGCCTTGATAACTATGGCTACACCTTC.

This clone was counted only a few times. The genes are TRBV25-1 and TRBJ1-2; TRBD1 matches 9 bases. This CDR3 region has 17 residues. Losses at the gene ends were 3 bases for V and 8 bases for J; bases not matched to a gene: 16. From germline, CDR1 is MGHDK and CDR2 SYGVNS. The CDR3 DNA is TGTGCCAGCAGTGACGGGACAGGGTCACACGGGGTGGTAGGCTACACCTTC. It codes for CASSDGTGSHGVVGYTF.

The chain carries TRBV18 and TRBJ2-1, with 13 bases identical to TRBD2. Germline trimming cut 4 bases from V and 8 bases from J; bases unmatched to any gene: 5. This CDR3 is built from 15 residues. The germline V gene encodes CDR1 KGHSH and CDR2 LQKENI. CDR3 coding DNA: TGTGCCAGCTCACTGGGGACTAGCGGGGCGCATGAGCAGTTCTTC. Protein: CASSLGTSGAHEQFF.

This rearrangement joins TRBV19 to TRBJ1-2, with 11 bases identical to TRBD1. The CDR3 loop spans 17 amino acids. From germline, CDR1 is LNHDA and CDR2 SQIVND (reference sequence). Trimming took 7 bases from V and 4 from J; bases not matched to a gene: 14. The CDR3 sequence is CASTPDRGRAGSYGYTF. CDR3 in DNA: TGTGCCAGTACCCCGGACAGGGGGCGAGCCGGGAGCTATGGCTACACCTTC.

This chain links TRBV25-1 with TRBJ1-6, with 8 bases aligning to TRBD1. CDR1 and CDR2 from the germline V gene are MGHDK and SYGVNS. V shed 4 bases, J shed 7 bases, and the junction held 12 bases outside the gene matches. There are 17 residues in the CDR3. CDR3 DNA: TGTGCCAGCAGTGGAAACGCAGGGGGCCTGTGGAATTCACCCCTCCACTTT. Its protein product is CASSGNAGGLWNSPLHF.

This clone has only a few counts. Written as DNA, the CDR3 is TGTGCCAGCAGCTTGGTAGGACAGACGTTCTACGAGCAGTACTTC. It specifies CASSLVGQTFYEQYF. This chain links TRBV5-6 with TRBJ2-7, with D possibly TRBD1 on 6 matching bases. The length of the CDR3 is 15 residues. Germline values: CDR1 SGHDT, CDR2 YYEEEE. V was trimmed by 0 bases and J by 3 bases, leaving 13 bases between them.

The chain carries TRBV7-2 and TRBJ1-5; tentatively, D is TRBD1 (5 bases). The germline gives CDR1 SGHTA, CDR2 FQGNSA. The CDR3 is 14 residues long. V lost 6 bases and J 4 bases, leaving 13 bases between the germline ends. The CDR3 here is CASRLGAPNQPQHF. The DNA of the CDR3 is TGTGCCAGCAGACTCGGGGCACCTAATCAGCCCCAGCATTTT.

The CDR3 loop reads CASSLAGGQGSYEQYF. DNA for the CDR3: TGTGCCAGCAGCTTGGCCGGGGGACAGGGATCCTACGAGCAGTACTTC. The gene calls are TRBV5-4 and TRBJ2-7, with 9 positions matching TRBD1. J gave up 1 base and V 0 bases, and 5 bases lay outside the gene matches. Germline V gives CDR1 SGHNT, CDR2 YYREEE (reference sequence). This CDR3 comprises 16 residues.

This clone turned up a few times. The chain employs TRBV7-2 and TRBJ2-7; 8 bases line up with TRBD1. From germline, CDR1 is SGHTA and CDR2 FQGNSA. The CDR3 runs to 15 residues. Trimming removed 4 bases from V and 2 bases from J; junction bases left unmatched: 7. The CDR3 sequence: CASSSTQGAPYEQYF. CDR3 coding DNA: TGTGCCAGCAGCTCGACGCAGGGGGCCCCCTACGAGCAGTACTTC.

This clone was seen a few times. V gene TRBV5-1 combines with J gene TRBJ2-7; 9 bases fit TRBD1. Trimming removed 4 bases from V and 3 bases from J; junction bases left unmatched: 8. This CDR3 has 15 residues. Germline V gene lookup returns CDR1 SGHRS and CDR2 YFSETQ. Here the CDR3 DNA reads TGCGCCAGCAGCGTGGACAGGGGTGGCCTCTACGAGCAGTACTTC. The encoded protein is CASSVDRGGLYEQYF.

This clone was detected only a few times. This rearrangement joins TRBV18 to TRBJ1-2; possible D gene TRBD1, 5 bases. CDR1 and CDR2 (germline): KGHSH, LQKENI. V lost 3 bases, J lost 4 bases, and 12 bases lay in between. The CDR3 consists of 14 residues. DNA of the CDR3: TGTGCCAGCTCACCGGGGACGGAAGTCTATGGCTACACCTTC. As protein: CASSPGTEVYGYTF.

As DNA, the CDR3 is TGCGCCAGCAGCTTGGACTACAGGCAGGCCGGCGGCTACACCTTC. Translation: CASSLDYRQAGGYTF. The chain has TRBV5-1 and TRBJ1-2; the D gene is possibly TRBD1 (5 bases). The CDR3 is made up of 15 amino acids. V gave up 0 bases and J gave up 8 bases, with 17 bases separating them. CDR1 is SGHRS and CDR2 is YFSETQ in the germline V gene.

The chain combines TRBV5-4 with TRBJ2-7; D tentatively reads TRBD1 or TRBD2 (5 bases each). Trimming left V 0 bases short and J 2 bases short, with 9 bases between. CDR3 length equals 14 residues. CDR1 SGHNT and CDR2 YYREEE come from the germline V gene (reference sequence). CDR3 in DNA: TGTGCCAGCAGCTTGGCCGGGGCGGCCTACGAGCAGTACTTC. Translated: CASSLAGAAYEQYF.

This clone was counted only a few times. The V call is TRBV27, the J call TRBJ1-2, with no clear D. V lost 4 bases and J lost 4, with 10 bases in between. Germline V gene lookup returns CDR1 MNHEY and CDR2 SMNVEV (reference sequence). This CDR3 is 13 amino acids long. CDR3 region: CASSSRYSYGYTF. Written as DNA, the CDR3 is TGTGCCAGCAGTTCTCGCTACAGCTATGGCTACACCTTC.